This TCR beta chain was observed in a study of T cell repertoires in cytomegalovirus infection. Study-level information: Public TCR beta signatures were indicative of both CMV infection and a matching HLA type. Findings and limits, study-wide: Identification of carriers of CMV plus the relevant HLA was performed using cumulative public TCR beta family frequency.

Details on this clonotype: The target antigen is unknown.

TCRdb used MiXCR to reprocess the reads, holding one entry per CDR3 protein. Among 150,000 to 200,000 distinct CDR3 sequences listed, 28% were seen once. V was cut by 9 bases and J by 7 bases, with 12 bases left in between. Germline assignment: CDR1 LNHDA and CDR2 SQIVND (reference sequence). The CDR3 consists of 11 residues. The clonotype comes from a human donor in good health (CMV status not recorded). Some clones in this sample may be carry-over from other donors' samples. The chain uses TRBV19 and TRBJ1-1, with D unclear. Sequenced: PBMCs. CDR3 nucleotides: TGTGCCAGCGAACGCTCCGGTGAAGCTTTCTTT. Residues: CASERSGEAFF.